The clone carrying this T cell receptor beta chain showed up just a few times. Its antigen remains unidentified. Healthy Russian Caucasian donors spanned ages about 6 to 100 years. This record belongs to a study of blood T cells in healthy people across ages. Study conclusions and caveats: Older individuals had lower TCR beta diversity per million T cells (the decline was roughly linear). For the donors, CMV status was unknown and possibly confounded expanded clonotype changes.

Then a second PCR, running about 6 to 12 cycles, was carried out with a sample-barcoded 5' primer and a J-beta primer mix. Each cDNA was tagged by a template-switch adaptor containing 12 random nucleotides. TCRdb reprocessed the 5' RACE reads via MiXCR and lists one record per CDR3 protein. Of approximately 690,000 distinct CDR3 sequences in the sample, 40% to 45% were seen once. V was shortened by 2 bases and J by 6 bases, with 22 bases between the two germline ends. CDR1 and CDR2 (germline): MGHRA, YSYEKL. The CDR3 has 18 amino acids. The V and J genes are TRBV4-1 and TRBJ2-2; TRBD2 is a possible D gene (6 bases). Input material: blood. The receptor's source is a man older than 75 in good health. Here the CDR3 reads CASSQLPRRASEAGELFF. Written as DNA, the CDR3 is TGCGCCAGCAGCCAATTACCCAGGAGGGCCTCTGAAGCCGGGGAGCTGTTTTTT.